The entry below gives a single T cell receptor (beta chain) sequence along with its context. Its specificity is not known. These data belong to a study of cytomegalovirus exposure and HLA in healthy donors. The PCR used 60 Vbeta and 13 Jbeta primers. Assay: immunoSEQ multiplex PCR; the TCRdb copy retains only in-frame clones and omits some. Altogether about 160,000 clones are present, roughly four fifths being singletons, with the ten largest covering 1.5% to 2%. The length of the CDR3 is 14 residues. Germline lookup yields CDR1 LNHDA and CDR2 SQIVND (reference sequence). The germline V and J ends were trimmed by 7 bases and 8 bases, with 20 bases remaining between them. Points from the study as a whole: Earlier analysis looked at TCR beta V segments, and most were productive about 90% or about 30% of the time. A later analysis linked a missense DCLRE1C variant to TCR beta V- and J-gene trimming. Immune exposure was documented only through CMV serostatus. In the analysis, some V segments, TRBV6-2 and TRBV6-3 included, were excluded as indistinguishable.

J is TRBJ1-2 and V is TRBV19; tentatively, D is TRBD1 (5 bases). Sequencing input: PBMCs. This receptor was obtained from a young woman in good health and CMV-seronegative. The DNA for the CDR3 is TGTGCCAGTACCCTAGGGATAACAGGACACGGCTACACCTTC. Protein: CASTLGITGHGYTF. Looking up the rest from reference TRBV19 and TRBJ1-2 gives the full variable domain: DGGITQSPKYLFRKEGQNVTLSCEQNLNHDAMYWYRQDPGQGLRLIYYSQIVNDFQKGDIAEGYSVSREKKESFPLTVTSAQKNPTAFYLCASTLGITGHGYTFGSGTRLTVV.